This entry concerns a single T cell receptor (beta chain). Its antigen is currently unknown. For the second PCR, which ran for about 6 to 11 cycles, a sample-barcoded 5' primer and a J-beta primer mix were used. MiXCR, run by TCRdb on the 5' RACE reads, gives a single entry per CDR3 protein. The sample shows 1.5 million to 1.8 million distinct CDR3 sequences, around 40% of them seen only once. The CDR3 is made up of 14 amino acids. CDR1 is LGHNA, CDR2 YSLEER, per germline. V was clipped by 0 bases and J by 8 bases, with 10 bases between them. This sample was taken from a study of blood T cells in healthy people across ages. Overall study: Template switching recovered approximately one barcoded beta molecule for every two T cells. Whole-study results and caveats: Reliance upon unsorted PBMCs precluded definitive naive versus antigen-experienced comparison.

This clonotype was obtained from a woman aged 18-30 years in good health. The chain couples TRBV4-3 to TRBJ2-2; TRBD1 might be the D (5 bases). The material sequenced was blood. CDR3: CASSQDQGPGELFF. Here the CDR3 DNA reads TGCGCCAGCAGCCAAGACCAGGGTCCAGGGGAGCTGTTTTTT.